This T cell receptor beta chain was found in a study of control samples from healthy donors and cancer patients. Repertoires were generated with immunoSEQ multiplex PCR, while TCRdb's copy carries only in-frame clones and drops some. The sample holds 100,000 or so clones; about 86% are singletons and the top ten take over 0.95%. Remarks on this clone: An end of the junction differs from the germline gene, which may be a read error. This CDR3 is also generated by other DNA sequences in the sample.

The CDR3 extends over 14 amino acids. Germline V gene data show CDR1 as LGHNA and CDR2 as YSLEER. The chain employs TRBV4-3 and TRBJ1-1, with D unresolved. The TCR originated in a woman aged 50 to 60 in good health. Sequenced sample: blood. This chain's CDR3 is CASSQDFRNTEAFF. The CDR3 DNA follows: TGCGCCAGTAGCCAAGATTTCAGGAACACTGAAGCTTTCTTT.